These T cell receptor beta chains were read from a single sample in a study of cytomegalovirus exposure and HLA in healthy donors. Only in-frame clones appear in the TCRdb table, and some are missing; sequencing was by immunoSEQ multiplex PCR. Recorded for this sample: 40,000 to 60,000 clones. What was sequenced was PBMCs. These receptors were collected from a man between 40 and 49 years old in good health and CMV-seropositive. Both conserved end residues are part of each CDR3. D genes are given only for firm matches.

CDR3 protein,CDR3 DNA,CDR3 length,D gene,V gene,J gene
CASSLGQGEREKLFF,TGTGCCAGCAGCTTAGGGCAAGGAGAACGGGAAAAACTGTTTTTT,15,.,TRBV11-2,TRBJ1-4
CASSLGGQANTGELFF,TGTGCCAGCAGCTTGGGGGGGCAGGCGAACACCGGGGAGCTGTTTTTT,16,.,TRBV7-2,TRBJ2-2
CASRRDLGQETQYF,TGTGCCAGCAGGAGGGATTTGGGCCAAGAGACCCAGTACTTC,14,.,TRBV28,TRBJ2-5
CASSLIRSGANVLTF,TGTGCCAGCAGCTTAATCCGCTCTGGGGCCAACGTCCTGACTTTC,15,.,TRBV7-9,TRBJ2-6
CASSGSSGSQETQYF,TGTGCCAGCAGCGGCTCAAGCGGGAGCCAAGAGACCCAGTACTTC,15,TRBD2,TRBV5-4,TRBJ2-5
CAWSVRDRVVFGSPLHF,TGTGCCTGGAGTGTAAGAGACAGGGTAGTATTTGGATCACCCCTCCACTTT,17,TRBD1,TRBV30,TRBJ1-6
CASSLLTQGHTWQYF,TGCGCCAGCAGCCTCTTAACTCAGGGGCACACGTGGCAGTACTTC,15,.,TRBV5-1,TRBJ2-7
CASSTRRGGAREKLFF,TGTGCCAGCAGCACCAGGAGGGGGGGCGCGAGGGAAAAACTGTTTTTT,16,.,TRBV7-9,TRBJ1-4
CASSITGSPYNEQFF,TGTGCCAGCAGTATTACAGGGTCACCTTACAATGAGCAGTTCTTC,15,.,TRBV9,TRBJ2-1
CASSLGQSHEKLFF,TGCGCCAGCAGCTTGGGGCAGTCCCACGAAAAACTGTTTTTT,14,.,TRBV5-1,TRBJ1-4
CASSPRSGSYGYTF,TGTGCCAGCTCACCGCGGTCTGGGAGCTATGGCTACACCTTC,14,.,TRBV18,TRBJ1-2
CASSLALYQPQHF,TGTGCCAGCAGCTTAGCCCTCTATCAGCCCCAGCATTTT,13,.,TRBV11-2,TRBJ1-5
CASSLRGDTEAFF,TGTGCCAGCAGCTTAAGGGGTGACACTGAAGCTTTCTTT,13,.,TRBV11-3,TRBJ1-1
CASTSTDTQYF,TGCGCCAGCACTAGCACAGATACGCAGTATTTT,11,.,TRBV5-1,TRBJ2-3
CASRPGTSGITDTQYF,TGCGCCAGCAGACCCGGGACTAGCGGTATCACAGATACGCAGTATTTT,16,TRBD2,TRBV5-1,TRBJ2-3
CASCGKLSTDTQYF,TGTGCCAGCTGCGGGAAGCTAAGCACAGATACGCAGTATTTT,14,.,TRBV2,TRBJ2-3
CASSFQQGNYEQYF,TGTGCCAGCAGCTTTCAACAGGGGAACTACGAGCAGTACTTC,14,TRBD1,TRBV11-2,TRBJ2-7
CASSSRGQVLDTQYF,TGTGCCAGCAGCTCCCGAGGGCAGGTGTTAGATACGCAGTATTTT,15,.,TRBV9,TRBJ2-3
CASSPQQYLRSYNSPLHF,TGTGCCAGCTCACCACAACAGTACCTCCGCTCCTATAATTCACCCCTCCACTTT,18,.,TRBV18,TRBJ1-6
CASSLGLAVGYEQYF,TGTGCCAGCAGCTTAGGACTAGCGGTAGGGTACGAGCAGTACTTC,15,TRBD2,TRBV5-5,TRBJ2-7
CAWSPGQGIVYEQYF,TGTGCCTGGAGTCCCGGACAGGGGATAGTCTACGAGCAGTACTTC,15,TRBD1,TRBV30,TRBJ2-7
CASSNPLAKGWQYF,TGTGCCAGCAGCAATCCACTAGCGAAAGGATGGCAGTATTTT,14,.,TRBV21-1,TRBJ2-3
CASSPQEGEGYTF,TGTGCCAGCTCACCCCAAGAAGGAGAAGGCTACACCTTC,13,.,TRBV18,TRBJ1-2
CASSAGGPFNEQFF,TGTGCCAGCAGTGCGGGAGGCCCCTTCAATGAGCAGTTCTTC,14,TRBD2,TRBV2,TRBJ2-1
CASSQESGGFGNTIYF,TGTGCCAGCAGCCAAGAGTCAGGGGGCTTCGGAAACACCATATATTTT,16,TRBD1,TRBV14,TRBJ1-3
CASRGLAADYEQYF,TGCGCCAGCAGAGGACTAGCCGCCGACTACGAGCAGTACTTC,14,TRBD2,TRBV10-2,TRBJ2-7
CASYKGGAYNEQFF,TGTGCCAGCTACAAGGGAGGAGCCTACAATGAGCAGTTCTTC,14,.,TRBV6-1,TRBJ2-1
CASSRGLDPSYEQYF,TGCGCCAGCAGCCGAGGACTAGACCCCTCCTACGAGCAGTACTTC,15,TRBD2,TRBV4-3,TRBJ2-7
CASSQPSGGSSYEQYF,TGTGCCAGCAGCCAACCTAGCGGGGGGAGCTCCTACGAGCAGTACTTC,16,TRBD2,TRBV4-2,TRBJ2-7
CASSGYGGRNYEQYF,TGTGCCAGCAGTGGCTACGGGGGGCGGAACTACGAGCAGTACTTC,15,.,TRBV6-1,TRBJ2-7
CASSLGLAGAYNEQFF,TGTGCCAGCAGCCTAGGACTAGCGGGGGCATACAATGAGCAGTTCTTC,16,TRBD2,TRBV9,TRBJ2-1
CASTRTGGNYGYTF,TGTGCCAGCACCAGGACAGGGGGAAACTATGGCTACACCTTC,14,TRBD1,TRBV28,TRBJ1-2
CASSDRGGNTIYF,TGTGCCAGCAGCGACAGGGGAGGAAACACCATATATTTT,13,TRBD1,TRBV6-5,TRBJ1-3
CASSDRGTNYGYTF,TGTGCCAGCAGCGACAGGGGCACTAACTATGGCTACACCTTC,14,TRBD1,TRBV2,TRBJ1-2
CASSLQTGAGDTQYF,TGTGCCAGCAGCTTACAGACAGGGGCCGGGGATACGCAGTATTTT,15,TRBD1,TRBV5-4,TRBJ2-3
CASSHLSSYEQYF,TGTGCCAGCAGCCATCTGAGCTCCTACGAGCAGTACTTC,13,.,TRBV6-1,TRBJ2-7
CASRRDGENTEAFF,TGTGCCAGCAGGCGTGACGGGGAGAACACTGAAGCTTTCTTT,14,.,TRBV7-9,TRBJ1-1
CASRPQGYGTEAFF,TGTGCCAGCAGACCACAGGGGTATGGGACTGAAGCTTTCTTT,14,TRBD1,TRBV28,TRBJ1-1
CASSGLENTEAFF,TGTGCCAGCTCAGGGCTCGAGAACACTGAAGCTTTCTTT,13,.,TRBV18,TRBJ1-1
CASSEEGPGVYANYGYTF,TGTGCCAGCAGTGAAGAAGGGCCAGGGGTGTATGCTAACTATGGCTACACCTTC,18,.,TRBV6-1,TRBJ1-2
CSVTVLAGEQFF,TGCAGCGTCACCGTTCTAGCGGGGGAGCAGTTCTTC,12,TRBD2,TRBV29-1,TRBJ2-1
CATSRDNGGPNSPLHF,TGTGCCACCAGCAGAGATAACGGGGGGCCAAATTCACCCCTCCACTTT,16,.,TRBV15,TRBJ1-6
CASSPGGSGNTIYF,TGTGCCAGCTCACCAGGAGGGAGTGGAAACACCATATATTTT,14,.,TRBV18,TRBJ1-3